Listed here is a single T cell receptor (beta chain). This entry belongs to a study of blood T cell repertoires in COVID-19. This table comes from immunoSEQ multiplex PCR, and its TCRdb copy is limited to in-frame clones, with some not included. The sample records more than 95,000 clones, 82% being singletons. The CDR3 is 15 residues long. The germline gives CDR1 LNHDA, CDR2 SQIVND (reference sequence). J was trimmed by 9 bases and V by 1 base; bases with no gene match: 8. The sequence came from a man at least 80 years old with acute or convalescent COVID-19. This chain links TRBV19 with TRBJ2-1; TRBD1 matches at 8 bases. Input material: peripheral blood. CDR3 nucleotides: TGTGCCAGTAGTATAGTCCAGGGGGCCACGGCTGAGCAGTTCTTC. Its protein product is CASSIVQGATAEQFF. The complete variable domain, with remaining parts taken from reference TRBV19 and TRBJ2-1, reads DGGITQSPKYLFRKEGQNVTLSCEQNLNHDAMYWYRQDPGQGLRLIYYSQIVNDFQKGDIAEGYSVSREKKESFPLTVTSAQKNPTAFYLCASSIVQGATAEQFFGPGTRLTVL.